One sample yielded the 15 T cell receptor beta chains listed below, sequenced in a study of blood T cell repertoires in COVID-19. Clones were sequenced by immunoSEQ multiplex PCR, and TCRdb holds only the in-frame ones, with some missing. The repertoire holds some 270,000 clones, with around 90% as singletons. Material: PBMCs or T cells enriched from blood (not recorded which). The origin of the receptors is a woman aged 40 to 49 who had recovered from COVID-19.

The chain joins TRBV5-1 to TRBJ1-3; TRBD1 matches 7 bases. V gave up 3 bases and J gave up 0 bases; unmatched junction bases: 3. From germline, CDR1 is SGHRS and CDR2 YFSETQ. There are 15 residues in the CDR3. The CDR3 region is CASSSGTDSGNTIYF. The DNA for the CDR3 is TGCGCCAGCAGCTCCGGGACAGACTCTGGAAACACCATATATTTT.

The chain joins TRBV11-3 to TRBJ1-4, with D possibly TRBD1 on 5 matching bases. Germline V gene data show CDR1 as SGHNT and CDR2 as YENEEA. The CDR3 contains 15 residues. V was shortened by 2 bases and J by 5 bases, with 12 bases between the two germline ends. CDR3: CASSLLKGLNEKLFF. In DNA form, the CDR3 reads TGTGCCAGCAGCTTATTAAAGGGGTTAAATGAAAAACTGTTTTTT.

The V and J genes are TRBV2 and TRBJ1-4; 7 positions match TRBD1. Germline CDR1 SNHLY, CDR2 FYNNEI. Unmatched junction bases numbered 8, after V lost 6 bases and J lost 7 bases. This CDR3 has 14 residues. This CDR3 reads CASRIGGLGEKLFF. CDR3 nucleotides: TGTGCCAGCAGGATAGGGGGCTTGGGTGAAAAACTGTTTTTT.

The chain is built from TRBV19 and TRBJ1-1, with TRBD1 identical over 7 bases. The CDR3 consists of 14 residues. Germline lookup yields CDR1 LNHDA and CDR2 SQIVND (reference sequence). Unmatched junction bases numbered 9, after V lost 9 bases and J lost 2 bases. The CDR3 DNA sequence: TGTGCCAGCTATGCGGACAGGACAAACACTGAAGCTTTCTTT. Its protein is CASYADRTNTEAFF.

In the case of this clone: Other DNA sequences in the same sample also yield this CDR3. The chain is built from TRBV5-1 and TRBJ1-1; D is unresolved. Germline V gene data show CDR1 as SGHRS and CDR2 as YFSETQ. With 0 bases removed from V and 0 bases from J, the gap between germline ends came to 6 bases. This CDR3 is 14 amino acids long. The CDR3 here is CASSLDRVNTEAFF. The DNA for the CDR3 is TGCGCCAGCAGCTTGGACAGAGTGAACACTGAAGCTTTCTTT.

The CDR3, as DNA: TGCGCCAGCAGCCAGAGCACAGATACGCAGTATTTT. This encodes CASSQSTDTQYF. This sequence joins TRBV5-1 and TRBJ2-3; no firm D call. Trimming took off 4 bases at V and 0 bases at J, with 3 bases between the two ends. The germline V gene has CDR1 SGHRS and CDR2 YFSETQ. The CDR3 spans 12 residues.

The rearrangement joins TRBV5-5 to TRBJ1-2; D is possibly TRBD1 (5 bases). This CDR3 region has 14 residues. Germline V gene data show CDR1 as SGHKS and CDR2 as YYEKEE (reference sequence). With 4 bases removed from V and 3 bases from J, the gap between germline ends came to 13 bases. This CDR3 is CASSTRDSDYGYTF. The CDR3 nucleotides read TGTGCCAGCAGCACCCGGGACTCAGACTATGGCTACACCTTC.

This clone showed up just once. The chain joins TRBV18 to TRBJ1-1; 8 bases map to TRBD1. CDR1 and CDR2 (germline): KGHSH, LQKENI. The CDR3 runs to 14 residues. The trim removed 4 bases at V and 9 bases at J, leaving 10 bases unmatched. DNA for the CDR3: TGTGCCAGCTCACGTCTAAAGGACAGGGAAAAAGCTTTCTTT. It codes for CASSRLKDREKAFF.

V gene TRBV18 combines with J gene TRBJ2-2; 9 nucleotides align to TRBD1. V was pared by 6 bases and J by 5 bases, with 4 bases of the junction left unmatched. Germline assignment: CDR1 KGHSH and CDR2 LQKENI. The CDR3 spans 14 residues. For the CDR3, the DNA is TGTGCCAGCTCCGGGGACAGGGTGACCGGGGAGCTGTTTTTT. It yields the protein CASSGDRVTGELFF. Based on the CDR3 plus reference TRBV18 and TRBJ2-2, the full variable domain is NAGVMQNPRHLVRRRGQEARLRCSPMKGHSHVYWYRQLPEEGLKFMVYLQKENIIDESGMPKERFSAEFPKEGPSILRIQQVVRGDSAAYFCASSGDRVTGELFFGEGSRLTVL.

The V gene is TRBV5-1, the J gene TRBJ2-7; TRBD1 is a possible D gene (6 bases). There are 14 residues in the CDR3. Germline V lookup: CDR1 SGHRS, CDR2 YFSETQ. V was cut by 4 bases and J by 4 bases, with 15 bases left in between. The CDR3, as DNA: TGCGCCAGCAGCCAGTCTATCGGGACATACGAGCAGTACTTC. Its protein is CASSQSIGTYEQYF.

The genes are TRBV7-8 and TRBJ1-1; D is possibly TRBD1 (6 bases). V lost 1 base, J lost 0 bases, and 21 bases lay in between. Germline CDR1 and CDR2: SGHVS and FQNEAQ. The CDR3 sequence is 19 residues long. The CDR3 spells CASSLVPRTVRSVNTEAFF. In DNA form, the CDR3 reads TGTGCCAGCAGCTTAGTTCCTCGGACAGTAAGGTCGGTGAACACTGAAGCTTTCTTT.

V is TRBV9 and J is TRBJ1-6, with 7 bases that match TRBD1. The ends lost 5 bases at V and 2 bases at J; junction bases unmatched: 7. CDR3 size: 16 residues. CDR1 and CDR2 from the germline V gene are SGDLS and YYNGEE. The CDR3 loop is CASRQGTAAYNSPLHF. Here the CDR3 DNA reads TGTGCCAGCAGGCAGGGGACAGCCGCCTATAATTCACCCCTCCACTTT. Combining the CDR3 with reference TRBV9 and TRBJ1-6 gives the whole variable domain DSGVTQTPKHLITATGQRVTLRCSPRSGDLSVYWYQQSLDQGLQFLIQYYNGEERAKGNILERFSAQQFPDLHSELNLSSLELGDSALYFCASRQGTAAYNSPLHFGNGTRLTVT.

This chain joins TRBV29-1 and TRBJ1-3, with D perhaps matching TRBD1 (5 bases). Deletions cut 5 bases from V and 0 bases from J, with 11 bases between. Germline loops: CDR1 SQVTM, CDR2 ANQGSEA. The CDR3 is 14 amino acids. The CDR3 nucleotides read TGCAGCGTTCTCAGGGCAAACTCTGGAAACACCATATATTTT. This sequence encodes CSVLRANSGNTIYF.

V and J are TRBV19 and TRBJ1-5; a possible D gene is TRBD1 (6 bases). V dropped 4 bases and J dropped 3 bases, with 13 bases sitting between them. CDR3 length: 15 residues. CDR1 and CDR2 (germline): LNHDA, SQIVND (reference sequence). CDR3 nucleotide sequence: TGTGCCAGTAGTAACAGGGCGTCCTTCAATCAGCCCCAGCATTTT. As protein: CASSNRASFNQPQHF.

This sequence joins TRBV15 and TRBJ2-3; TRBD2 matches at 7 bases. Germline loops: CDR1 LNHNV, CDR2 YYDKDF (reference sequence). This CDR3 is 16 amino acids long. The junction had 6 bases not matched to a gene; V was cut back by 0 bases and J by 3 bases. CDR3 in amino acids: CATSREKGRGTDTQYF. DNA of the CDR3: TGTGCCACCAGCAGAGAAAAGGGGCGGGGGACAGATACGCAGTATTTT.